The 29 T cell receptor beta chains below all came from one sample that was sequenced in a study of spatial heterogeneity in lung cancer. No cognate antigen is known for these TCRs. Study results and limitations: Tracking of tumor mutation counts was seen in expanded intratumoral alpha and beta TCR counts.

Time point meaning: sample taken at primary tumor resection. TCRdb itself ran the 5' RACE reads through MiXCR, one entry per CDR3 protein. The sample has roughly 10,000 distinct CDR3 sequences; roughly 12% are singletons. The material was lung tumor tissue, obtained at surgery. These TCRs come from a female donor with early-stage non-small cell lung cancer.

This clonotype came up many times. The chain uses TRBV28 and TRBJ2-3, with 10 nucleotides matching TRBD1. V shed 4 bases and J 6 bases; nucleotides not matched to a gene: 10. This CDR3 comprises 16 residues. Germline V gene data show CDR1 as MDHEN and CDR2 as SYDVKM. The CDR3 nucleotides read TGTGCCAGCAGTTCCCTAGGGACAGGGGTCCAGGATACGCAGTATTTT. Its protein is CASSSLGTGVQDTQYF.

This clonotype is medium-sized in the sample. This rearrangement joins TRBV12-3 or TRBV12-4 to TRBJ1-1; 10 bases line up with TRBD1. There are 16 residues in the CDR3. V lost 6 bases, J lost 8 bases, and 15 bases stayed unmatched. The CDR3 DNA follows: TGTGCCAGCAGGAAGACTCCGGGACAGGGGCCTATGGAAGCTTTCTTT. Its translation is CASRKTPGQGPMEAFF.

There are many counts of this clonotype. The V and J genes are TRBV5-1 and TRBJ2-3, with 12 bases fitting TRBD2. CDR1 is SGHRS and CDR2 is YFSETQ in the germline V gene. The CDR3 runs to 17 residues. Trimming cost V 0 bases and J 11 bases; bases outside gene matches: 13. The DNA for the CDR3 is TGCGCCAGCAGCTTGGCCCTAGCGGGGGGGCCGGGAAATAGGCAGTATTTT. This translates into CASSLALAGGPGNRQYF.

This clonotype was seen more than once but under ten times. The rearrangement joins TRBV2 to TRBJ2-1, with 8 bases aligning to TRBD2. The germline gives CDR1 SNHLY, CDR2 FYNNEI. The ends lost 7 bases at V and 12 bases at J; junction bases unmatched: 14. The CDR3 runs 14 residues. The CDR3 sequence is CASIPAGGRMGQFF. CDR3 DNA: TGTGCCAGCATTCCGGCGGGAGGACGCATGGGGCAGTTCTTC.

This clonotype is termed medium-sized. The rearrangement links TRBV10-3 to TRBJ2-3, with 9 positions matching TRBD1. The CDR3 is 15 amino acids. Germline lookup yields CDR1 ENHRY and CDR2 SYGVKD. Trimming removed 7 bases from V and 4 bases from J; junction bases left unmatched: 9. For the CDR3, the DNA is TGTGCCATCACCCAGGGACAGGGCGGAGCAGATACGCAGTATTTT. Translation gives CAITQGQGGADTQYF.

By sample fraction, this clonotype is medium-sized. This rearrangement joins TRBV6-2 or TRBV6-3 to TRBJ1-2; TRBD1 might be the D (5 bases). In germline, CDR1 is MNHEY, CDR2 SVGEGT. The length of the CDR3 is 14 residues. V was pared by 6 bases and J by 2 bases, with 13 bases between. The CDR3 here is CASRPPTVNYGYTF. Written as DNA, the CDR3 is TGTGCCAGCAGGCCCCCGACAGTCAACTATGGCTACACCTTC.

This clonotype was detected many times. V is TRBV7-9 and J is TRBJ1-1, with 7 positions matching TRBD1. J lost 6 bases, V lost 2 bases, and 6 bases had no gene match. CDR3 length: 14 amino acids. The germline V gene has CDR1 SEHNR and CDR2 FQNEAQ (reference sequence). In DNA, the CDR3 is TGTGCCAGCAGCTTAACCCAGGGGGTCGCTGAAGCTTTCTTT. Translation gives CASSLTQGVAEAFF. Based on the CDR3 plus reference TRBV7-9 and TRBJ1-1, the full variable domain is DTGVSQNPRHKITKRGQNVTFRCDPISEHNRLYWYRQTLGQGPEFLTYFQNEAQLEKSRLLSDRFSAERPKGSFSTLEIQRTEQGDSAMYLCASSLTQGVAEAFFGQGTRLTVV.

This clonotype was seen at least ten times. V is TRBV29-1 and J is TRBJ2-3; no firm D call. The CDR3 loop spans 16 amino acids. V was trimmed by 4 bases and J by 0 bases, leaving 17 bases between them. Germline CDR1 is SQVTM and CDR2 is ANQGSEA. CDR3 nucleotides: TGCAGCGTTGTGTCTTTCGAGGTTGGGAGCACAGATACGCAGTATTTT. It yields the protein CSVVSFEVGSTDTQYF.

This clonotype was seen many times. This chain uses TRBV5-4 with TRBJ2-3; D is undetermined. The CDR3 covers 12 residues. The germline V gene has CDR1 SGHNT and CDR2 YYREEE (reference sequence). V was cut by 6 bases and J by 6 bases, with 11 bases left in between. CDR3 protein: CASIGPGDTQYF. The CDR3 DNA follows: TGTGCCAGCATCGGGCCCGGGGATACGCAGTATTTT.

The table lists this clonotype with many counts. The chain uses TRBV7-2 and TRBJ1-3; possible D gene TRBD1, 6 bases. The germline V gene encodes CDR1 SGHTA and CDR2 FQGNSA. The CDR3 loop spans 17 amino acids. The V end was cut by 3 bases, the J end by 4 bases, with 19 bases between. DNA for the CDR3: TGTGCCAGCAGCTTCAGGGGATCGCAACGCTCAGGAAACACCATATATTTT. Translation: CASSFRGSQRSGNTIYF.

This clonotype was observed at least ten times. The chain combines TRBV5-1 with TRBJ2-5; 7 positions match TRBD2. CDR3 length: 15 residues. In germline, CDR1 is SGHRS, CDR2 YFSETQ. The J segment lost 2 bases and the V segment lost 0 bases, leaving 4 bases of the junction unmatched. This CDR3 reads CASSLGGSGQETQYF. Here the CDR3 DNA reads TGCGCCAGCAGCTTGGGCGGGAGCGGGCAAGAGACCCAGTACTTC.

At least ten counts were recorded for this clonotype. In DNA form, the CDR3 reads TGTGCCTGGAGTTGGACGGAGGGGGACGAGCAGTACTTC. It codes for CAWSWTEGDEQYF. V usage is TRBV30 and J usage is TRBJ2-7; D may correspond to TRBD1 or TRBD2 (6 bases each). The CDR3 runs 13 residues. Germline V gene sequence: CDR1 GTSNPN, CDR2 SVGIG (reference sequence). The V end lost 2 bases, the J end lost 5 bases, and 13 bases lay between the germline ends.

This clonotype is deemed medium-sized. The chain carries TRBV4-3 and TRBJ2-7; D possibly matches TRBD1 or TRBD2 (5 bases each). Trimming left V 4 bases short and J 4 bases short, with 14 bases between. The length of the CDR3 is 14 residues. Germline lookup yields CDR1 LGHNA and CDR2 YSLEER. For the CDR3, the DNA is TGCGCCAGCAGCCCGTCTAGAGGGGCATACGAGCAGTACTTC. Translation gives CASSPSRGAYEQYF.

This clonotype was seen only a few times. The rearrangement links TRBV13 to TRBJ1-2; tentatively, D is TRBD1 (6 bases). The CDR3 runs to 16 residues. CDR1 is PRHDT and CDR2 is FYEKMQ in the germline V gene (reference sequence). Trimming removed 1 base at V and 0 bases at J, with 12 bases between. CDR3 in amino acids: CASSLAAGESNYGYTF. As DNA, the CDR3 is TGTGCCAGCAGCTTAGCCGCAGGGGAATCTAACTATGGCTACACCTTC.

This clonotype turned up a few times. The rearrangement uses TRBV29-1 and TRBJ2-2; TRBD1 is a possible D gene (6 bases). V lost 7 bases, J lost 5 bases, and 14 bases lay in between. The CDR3 runs to 13 residues. The germline V gene encodes CDR1 SQVTM and CDR2 ANQGSEA. CDR3 DNA sequence: TGCAGCGCCGACCGACAGGAGACCGGGGAGCTGTTTTTT. Its translation is CSADRQETGELFF.

The CDR3 region has the DNA TGCGCCAGCAGTCACCTTCTGGGGTCGGGGGGCACGAGGAACGAGCAGTACTTC. It translates to CASSHLLGSGGTRNEQYF. The chain employs TRBV23-1 and TRBJ2-7; D is possibly TRBD2 (7 bases). TRBV23-1 is an open reading frame whose function is uncertain. The CDR3 is 18 amino acids. V lost 3 bases, J lost 5 bases, and 26 bases lay in between.

The rearrangement links TRBV3-1 to TRBJ2-7; no firm D call. Looked up from germline, CDR1 is LGHDT and CDR2 is YNNKEL (reference sequence). The CDR3 is 14 residues long. V was shortened by 0 bases and J by 2 bases, with 8 bases between the two germline ends. The CDR3 spells CASSQDHLAYEQYF. In nucleotides, the CDR3 is TGTGCCAGCAGCCAAGATCACCTAGCCTACGAGCAGTACTTC.

This clonotype is deemed medium-sized. The gene calls are TRBV7-3 and TRBJ1-2; 8 positions agree with TRBD1. V lost 4 bases, J lost 8 bases, and 6 bases stayed unmatched. CDR3 length equals 13 residues. The germline V gene encodes CDR1 SGHTA and CDR2 FQGTGA. The CDR3 DNA reads as TGTGCCAGCAGCTCCCGACCAGGGGGCGGCTACACCTTC. As protein: CASSSRPGGGYTF. Filled out from reference TRBV7-3 and TRBJ1-2, the complete variable domain reads GAGVSQTPSNKVTEKGKYVELRCDPISGHTALYWYRQSLGQGPEFLIYFQGTGAADDSGLPNDRFFAVRPEGSVSTLKIQRTERGDSAVYLCASSSRPGGGYTFGSGTRLTVV.

This clonotype was counted at least ten times. The chain has TRBV11-3 and TRBJ1-1; D may be TRBD1 (5 bases). Germline values: CDR1 SGHNT, CDR2 YENEEA. V was trimmed by 5 bases and J by 8 bases, leaving 12 bases between them. This CDR3 spans 12 amino acids. The CDR3 sequence is CASSITGTEAFF. Here the CDR3 DNA reads TGTGCCAGCAGCATTACAGGAACCGAAGCTTTCTTT.

This clonotype was observed at least ten times. The chain recombines TRBV6-6 with TRBJ2-2, with a tentative D call TRBD1 (5 bases). This CDR3 contains 15 residues. Trimming pared 2 bases from V and 5 bases from J, leaving 12 bases between. Germline loops: CDR1 MNHNY, CDR2 SVGAGI (reference sequence). CDR3 region: CASSYLRGRTGELFF. As DNA, the CDR3 is TGTGCCAGCAGTTACCTAAGGGGCCGGACCGGGGAGCTGTTTTTT.

This clonotype was recorded at least ten times. The V and J genes are TRBV20-1 and TRBJ2-7; D is perhaps TRBD2 (5 bases). The CDR3 is 11 amino acids. The germline V gene encodes CDR1 DFQATT and CDR2 SNEGSKA (reference sequence). With 5 bases removed from V and 6 bases from J, the gap between germline ends came to 11 bases. The CDR3 here is CSAWRKLEQYF. The CDR3 nucleotides read TGCAGTGCTTGGAGGAAACTCGAGCAGTACTTC.

This clonotype was counted ten times or more. The chain employs TRBV7-9 and TRBJ2-1; D is ambiguous. V dropped 5 bases and J dropped 6 bases, with 8 bases sitting between them. The CDR3 contains 12 residues. The germline gives CDR1 SEHNR, CDR2 FQNEAQ (reference sequence). The CDR3 loop is CASSPQVNEQFF. The CDR3 region has the DNA TGTGCCAGCAGCCCTCAGGTCAATGAGCAGTTCTTC.

This clonotype was picked up many times. The rearrangement joins TRBV28 to TRBJ2-3; TRBD2 matches at 10 bases. The CDR3 covers 18 residues. Germline values: CDR1 MDHEN, CDR2 SYDVKM. With 3 bases clipped from V and 8 bases from J, the junction kept 17 bases outside the gene matches. For the CDR3, the DNA is TGTGCCAGCAGTTTCCCCCTTGATAGCGGGGGGAGGGGACGTACGCAGTATTTT. The encoded protein is CASSFPLDSGGRGRTQYF.

This clonotype was recorded at least ten times. The V call is TRBV20-1, the J call TRBJ2-7; 8 nucleotides agree with TRBD1. CDR3 size: 14 residues. V lost 4 bases to trimming and J lost 1 base; unmatched junction nucleotides: 6. Germline V gene sequence: CDR1 DFQATT, CDR2 SNEGSKA (reference sequence). CDR3 sequence (DNA): TGCAGTGCTACGGACAGGGTTTATTCCTACGAGCAGTACTTC. Its protein product is CSATDRVYSYEQYF.

The sample holds many counts of this clonotype. The chain is built from TRBV28 and TRBJ2-2, with D possibly being TRBD2 (6 bases). CDR1 is MDHEN, CDR2 SYDVKM, per germline. The ends were cut back, 6 bases at V and 1 base at J, with 24 bases in the middle. The CDR3 has 19 residues. In nucleotides, the CDR3 is TGTGCCAGCAGCTCCCCCCGGGGTAGCGGATTGGGGAACACCGGGGAGCTGTTTTTT. The encoded protein is CASSSPRGSGLGNTGELFF.

This chain uses TRBV18 with TRBJ1-1; 7 bases are shared with TRBD1. Trimming removed 2 bases from V and 1 base from J; junction bases left unmatched: 1. Germline CDR1 and CDR2: KGHSH and LQKENI. This CDR3 is built from 14 residues. CDR3 loop: CASSPAGGNTEAFF. The CDR3 coding sequence is TGTGCCAGCTCACCAGCAGGGGGGAACACTGAAGCTTTCTTT.

This clonotype showed up just a few times. The chain recombines TRBV7-2 with TRBJ2-4; D is possibly TRBD2 (6 bases). The V gene lost 4 bases and the J gene lost 6 bases, with 19 bases spanning the gap. The germline V gene has CDR1 SGHTA and CDR2 FQGNSA. The CDR3 is made up of 16 amino acids. The CDR3 sequence is CASSSRPDGGGNIQYF. Written as DNA, the CDR3 is TGTGCCAGCAGCTCCAGACCGGACGGGGGAGGAAACATTCAGTACTTC. The complete variable domain, with remaining parts taken from reference TRBV7-2 and TRBJ2-4, reads GAGVSQSPSNKVTEKGKDVELRCDPISGHTALYWYRQSLGQGLEFLIYFQGNSAPDKSGLPSDRFSAERTGGSVSTLTIQRTQQEDSAVYLCASSSRPDGGGNIQYFGAGTRLSVL.

This clonotype was counted a few times. The chain recombines TRBV5-1 with TRBJ2-3, with 8 bases fitting TRBD2. J lost 5 bases, V lost 3 bases, and 23 bases had no gene match. The CDR3 runs 20 residues. Germline CDR1 reads SGHRS; CDR2 reads YFSETQ. This chain's CDR3 is CASSSRGGRFAGRRQDTQYF. CDR3 in DNA: TGCGCCAGCAGCTCTCGCGGGGGGCGTTTTGCGGGACGCCGGCAAGATACGCAGTATTTT.

At least ten counts were recorded for this clonotype. The chain carries TRBV7-3 and TRBJ2-7, with TRBD1 matching 7 bases. Germline CDR1 and CDR2: SGHTA and FQGTGA. V was pared by 1 base and J by 1 base, with 4 bases of the junction left unmatched. This CDR3 comprises 15 residues. The CDR3: CASSLMGDSSYEQYF. CDR3 DNA: TGTGCCAGCAGCTTAATGGGGGACAGTTCCTACGAGCAGTACTTC.